This TCR beta chain came from a study of technical replicates of blood from a handful of donors. Repertoires were generated with immunoSEQ multiplex PCR, while TCRdb's copy carries only in-frame clones and drops some. The sample holds tens of thousands of clones, roughly 90% seen once. CDR1 and CDR2 from the germline V gene are MGHRA and YSYEKL. The CDR3 spans 16 residues. Trimming pared 2 bases from V and 4 bases from J, leaving 15 bases between. V is TRBV4-1 and J is TRBJ2-4; weak D call: TRBD1 (6 bases). Sequenced sample: PBMCs. The TCR was taken from a human donor in good health. Some clones in this sample may be carry-over from other donors' samples. The CDR3: CASSQLYPQGKNIQYF. CDR3 DNA sequence: TGCGCCAGCAGCCAACTTTATCCACAGGGTAAAAACATTCAGTACTTC.